The 25 T cell receptor beta chains below were found in one sample sequenced in a study of OX40 agonist ivuxolimab in advanced cancers. Profiling relied on immunoSEQ multiplex PCR, and the TCRdb table lists in-frame clones only, not all of them. The table lists roughly 63,000 clones, around 91% of them singletons, with about 10% in the top ten. Specimen: CD4+ or CD8+ T cells sorted from blood, collected in a trial of the OX40 agonist ivuxolimab. Receptors originate from an adult with an advanced solid tumor such as melanoma, head and neck, liver or kidney cancer.

This chain links TRBV5-1 with TRBJ2-6; 11 nucleotides match TRBD2. This CDR3 has 18 residues. The junction had 5 bases not matched to a gene; V was cut back by 3 bases and J by 0 bases. Germline CDR1 SGHRS, CDR2 YFSETQ. The CDR3: CASSSGLAVPSGANVLTF. The CDR3 bases are TGCGCCAGCAGCTCGGGACTAGCGGTCCCCTCTGGGGCCAACGTCCTGACTTTC.

V usage is TRBV2 and J usage is TRBJ2-7; no clear D. Germline CDR1 reads SNHLY; CDR2 reads FYNNEI. Trimming cost V 0 bases and J 3 bases, with 12 bases left between them. The CDR3 is 15 residues long. The CDR3 bases are TGTGCCAGCAGTGAAGCAGGTGTAGCCCTCTACGAGCAGTACTTC. It yields the protein CASSEAGVALYEQYF.

The genes are TRBV7-6 and TRBJ2-4; tentatively, D is TRBD2 (6 bases). The V and J ends lost 4 bases and 5 bases respectively, with 12 bases between them. The CDR3 spans 14 residues. The germline CDR1 and CDR2 sequences are SGHVS and FNYEAQ. The CDR3 sequence is CASSSGGFENIQYF. In nucleotides, the CDR3 is TGTGCCAGCAGCTCCGGAGGGTTCGAAAACATTCAGTACTTC. The variable domain in full, with the rest retrieved from reference TRBV7-6 and TRBJ2-4, is GAGVSQSPRYKVTKRGQDVALRCDPISGHVSLYWYRQALGQGPEFLTYFNYEAQQDKSGLPNDRFSAERPEGSISTLTIQRTEQRDSAMYRCASSSGGFENIQYFGAGTRLSVL.

The chain couples TRBV28 to TRBJ2-1; D gene uncertain. V dropped 7 bases and J dropped 1 base, with 11 bases sitting between them. The CDR3 loop spans 14 amino acids. Germline V lookup: CDR1 MDHEN, CDR2 SYDVKM. The CDR3 here is CASIGAGSYNEQFF. The CDR3 DNA is TGTGCCAGCATTGGCGCAGGATCCTACAATGAGCAGTTCTTC.

The chain recombines TRBV4-2 with TRBJ1-1; TRBD1 might be the D (5 bases). Deletions cut 0 bases from V and 4 bases from J, with 15 bases between. The germline V gene encodes CDR1 LGHNA and CDR2 YNFKEQ. This CDR3 is 16 amino acids long. The CDR3 bases are TGTGCCAGCAGCCAAGAGACAGTATATTTAATCACTGAAGCTTTCTTT. It codes for CASSQETVYLITEAFF.

The chain couples TRBV7-6 to TRBJ2-1, with D tentatively TRBD2 (6 bases). V shed 2 bases and J shed 4 bases, with 12 bases lying between them. The CDR3 sequence is 15 residues long. Germline V gene data show CDR1 as SGHVS and CDR2 as FNYEAQ. The CDR3 region is CASSLRSGEYNEQFF. As DNA, the CDR3 is TGTGCCAGCAGCTTAAGATCGGGAGAGTACAATGAGCAGTTCTTC.

DNA of the CDR3: TGCGCCAGCAGCCCCTCATTAGGTGGCAGGGCAACTAATGAAAAACTGTTTTTT. Translating it yields CASSPSLGGRATNEKLFF. The chain joins TRBV5-1 to TRBJ1-4, with a possible D match to TRBD1 (5 bases). The CDR3 covers 18 residues. V was shortened by 4 bases and J by 0 bases, with 19 bases between the two germline ends. Looked up from germline, CDR1 is SGHRS and CDR2 is YFSETQ.

The chain recombines TRBV7-9 with TRBJ1-2; 7 nucleotides line up with TRBD1. Germline loops: CDR1 SEHNR, CDR2 FQNEAQ (reference sequence). The CDR3 loop spans 15 amino acids. Trimming removed 4 bases from V and 4 bases from J; junction bases left unmatched: 9. CDR3: CASSSTGALGYGYTF. The CDR3 region has the DNA TGTGCCAGCAGCTCAACAGGGGCCCTGGGCTATGGCTACACCTTC.

V usage is TRBV7-6 and J usage is TRBJ2-1; no reliable D call. V gave up 5 bases and J gave up 4 bases, with 6 bases separating them. The CDR3 covers 12 residues. Germline V lookup: CDR1 SGHVS, CDR2 FNYEAQ. The DNA of the CDR3 is TGTGCCAGCAGCCGACTGTACAATGAGCAGTTCTTC. It specifies CASSRLYNEQFF.

The rearrangement joins TRBV6-6 to TRBJ2-3, with D possibly TRBD1 on 8 matching bases. Trimming stripped 1 base from V and 4 bases from J, with 12 bases between. Per the germline V gene, CDR1 is MNHNY and CDR2 is SVGAGI (reference sequence). This CDR3 contains 15 residues. The CDR3, as DNA: TGTGCCAGCAGTTACTGGACAGGGAGGGCAGATACGCAGTATTTT. Translating it yields CASSYWTGRADTQYF.

The chain joins TRBV20-1 to TRBJ2-3, with D uncertain. Per the germline V gene, CDR1 is DFQATT and CDR2 is SNEGSKA (reference sequence). The CDR3 has 10 amino acids. The germline V and J ends were trimmed by 3 bases and 6 bases, with 4 bases remaining between them. In nucleotides, the CDR3 is TGCAGTGCTAGGTGGGATACGCAGTATTTT. Its translation: CSARWDTQYF.

The V gene is TRBV7-9, the J gene TRBJ1-5, with D possibly matching TRBD1 (6 bases). V was clipped by 5 bases and J by 2 bases, with 10 bases between them. Looked up from germline, CDR1 is SEHNR and CDR2 is FQNEAQ (reference sequence). There are 14 residues in the CDR3. CDR3 sequence reads: CASSQSGGNQPQHF. CDR3 DNA sequence: TGTGCCAGCAGCCAATCAGGGGGCAATCAGCCCCAGCATTTT.

The V call is TRBV6-6, the J call TRBJ2-5; 7 bases fit TRBD2. The J call may be wrong; the DNA end is better matched by TRBJ2-7. Germline V gene data show CDR1 as MNHNY and CDR2 as SVGAGI (reference sequence). This CDR3 region has 14 residues. The CDR3 protein is CASSLAGEVYEQYF. CDR3 in DNA: TGTGCCAGCAGTTTGGCGGGAGAGGTGTACGAGCAGTACTTC.

The V call is TRBV5-6, the J call TRBJ1-2; D uncertain. Germline CDR1 and CDR2: SGHDT and YYEEEE. V gave up 4 bases and J gave up 2 bases, with 9 bases separating them. The CDR3 is 13 residues long. As DNA, the CDR3 is TGTGCCAGCAGCCGCCAGGAGAACTATGGCTACACCTTC. This translates into CASSRQENYGYTF.

The gene calls are TRBV7-2 and TRBJ2-7; D perhaps matches TRBD1 (6 bases). V was pared by 4 bases and J by 5 bases, with 9 bases between. The CDR3 loop spans 12 amino acids. From germline, CDR1 is SGHTA and CDR2 FQGNSA. The CDR3, as DNA: TGTGCCAGCAGCTACAGGGAAGACGAGCAGTACTTC. Translating gives CASSYREDEQYF.

This chain connects TRBV27 to TRBJ2-1; no clear D gene. The CDR3 has 14 residues. Trimming removed 4 bases from V and 0 bases from J, with 7 bases in between. Germline V gene lookup returns CDR1 MNHEY and CDR2 SMNVEV (reference sequence). This CDR3 reads CASSSLYSYNEQFF. In nucleotides, the CDR3 is TGTGCCAGCAGTTCCCTCTACTCCTACAATGAGCAGTTCTTC.

V usage is TRBV18 and J usage is TRBJ1-5; D not certain. This CDR3 is 15 amino acids long. V lost 2 bases, J lost 2 bases, and 10 bases lay in between. The germline CDR1 and CDR2 sequences are KGHSH and LQKENI. CDR3 bases: TGTGCCAGCTCACCATCATCCCTTGGCAATCAGCCCCAGCATTTT. Translated, it gives CASSPSSLGNQPQHF.

The chain links TRBV9 to TRBJ2-3; 10 nucleotides match TRBD2. V dropped 4 bases and J dropped 2; count of bases not matched to a gene: 7. This CDR3 has 16 residues. Per germline, CDR1 SGDLS and CDR2 YYNGEE. This CDR3 reads CASSPSGGASTDTQYF. The CDR3 DNA sequence: TGTGCCAGCAGCCCGAGCGGGGGGGCCTCCACAGATACGCAGTATTTT.

V gene TRBV2 combines with J gene TRBJ1-5, with a possible D match to TRBD1 (6 bases). There are 14 residues in the CDR3. V was cut by 3 bases and J by 2 bases, with 8 bases left in between. Germline CDR1 reads SNHLY; CDR2 reads FYNNEI. The CDR3 loop reads CASSDRGGNQPQHF. The CDR3 DNA follows: TGTGCCAGCAGTGACAGGGGTGGCAATCAGCCCCAGCATTTT.

This chain uses TRBV21-1 with TRBJ2-5; the DNA was not used to check the table's D call, TRBD1. TRBV21-1 is tagged as a pseudogene. CDR3 size: 14 residues. CDR3 coding DNA: TGTGCCAGCAGCAAGACAGGGGGCGAAGAGACCCAGTACTTC. It is translated as CASSKTGGEETQYF.

This rearrangement joins TRBV6-5 to TRBJ2-1; the D gene is possibly TRBD2 (6 bases). The CDR3 covers 14 residues. From germline, CDR1 is MNHEY and CDR2 SVGAGI. V was clipped by 5 bases and J by 10 bases, with 18 bases between them. The CDR3 region is CASSPGWGVREQFF. The DNA for the CDR3 is TGTGCCAGCAGTCCCGGTTGGGGGGTAAGGGAGCAGTTCTTC.

This rearrangement joins TRBV10-3 to TRBJ2-3; 7 bases fit TRBD1. CDR1 and CDR2 (germline): ENHRY, SYGVKD. V shed 10 bases, J shed 6 bases, and the junction held 13 bases outside the gene matches. The CDR3 spans 14 residues. CDR3 sequence: CATRTGQGGDTQYF. Here the CDR3 DNA reads TGTGCCACCCGGACAGGTCAAGGGGGTGATACGCAGTATTTT.

This chain links TRBV6-5 with TRBJ2-7, with 8 nucleotides matching TRBD1. Germline trimming cut 5 bases from V and 5 bases from J; bases unmatched to any gene: 8. The germline V gene has CDR1 MNHEY and CDR2 SVGAGI. This CDR3 region has 14 residues. The CDR3 loop is CASSRRSGGHEQYF. CDR3 bases: TGTGCCAGCAGTAGACGATCAGGGGGCCACGAGCAGTACTTC.

This clone was seen once. V gene TRBV21-1 combines with J gene TRBJ1-1; no DNA check was done on the table's D call, TRBD1. TRBV21-1 is a documented pseudogene. This CDR3 has 15 residues. The CDR3: CASSYRNRKYTEAFF. In DNA form, the CDR3 reads TGTGCCAGCTCCTATAGGAACAGGAAGTATACTGAAGCTTTCTTT.

V is TRBV27 and J is TRBJ2-7; 8 bases line up with TRBD2. Germline-derived CDR1 and CDR2 are MNHEY and SMNVEV (reference sequence). The V and J ends lost 5 bases and 3 bases, in that order; junction bases with no gene match: 3. The CDR3 contains 13 residues. The CDR3 sequence: CASSRGLDYEQYF. The DNA for the CDR3 is TGTGCCAGCAGTCGGGGACTAGACTACGAGCAGTACTTC.